The 26 T cell receptor beta chains given below trace back to one sample, sequenced in a study of cytomegalovirus exposure and HLA in healthy donors. The PCR had 60 Vbeta and 13 Jbeta primers. Assay: immunoSEQ multiplex PCR; the TCRdb copy retains only in-frame clones and omits some. The sample yields around 50,000 clones, roughly 83% seen once. Sequencing was carried out using PBMCs. The source is a man in his forties in good health and CMV-seronegative.

V gene TRBV6-5 combines with J gene TRBJ2-4; a possible D gene is TRBD2 (5 bases). V dropped 3 bases and J dropped 9 bases, with 12 bases sitting between them. Germline V CDR1 and CDR2: MNHEY, SVGAGI. The CDR3 loop spans 13 amino acids. CDR3 coding DNA: TGTGCCAGCAGTTATGGGTTAGAGGGCATTCAGTACTTC. Translating gives CASSYGLEGIQYF.

This sequence joins TRBV6-1 and TRBJ1-2; TRBD1 matches 11 bases. Germline CDR1 and CDR2: MNHNS and SASEGT. V was pared by 6 bases and J by 7 bases, with 7 bases of the junction left unmatched. This CDR3 has 14 residues. As DNA, the CDR3 is TGTGCCAGCAGACGTCCCGGGACAGGGGGTGGCTACACCTTC. Translation gives CASRRPGTGGGYTF.

The chain employs TRBV14 and TRBJ2-1; perhaps TRBD2 as D (6 bases). V lost 1 base and J 2 bases, leaving 9 bases between the germline ends. From germline, CDR1 is SGHDN and CDR2 FVKESK. This CDR3 contains 15 residues. CDR3 amino acids: CASSQGSGPYNEQFF. The DNA for the CDR3 is TGTGCCAGCAGCCAAGGTAGCGGTCCCTACAATGAGCAGTTCTTC.

This sequence joins TRBV13 and TRBJ2-5; TRBD1 aligns across 12 bases. V trimming: 5 bases; J trimming: 10 bases; junction bases outside the gene matches: 8. The CDR3 consists of 14 residues. Germline assignment: CDR1 PRHDT and CDR2 FYEKMQ (reference sequence). The CDR3: CASSATGQGADQYF. The CDR3 nucleotides read TGTGCCAGCAGCGCGACGGGACAGGGGGCTGACCAGTACTTC.

The V and J genes are TRBV5-4 and TRBJ2-2; tentatively, D is TRBD2 (7 bases). Germline lookup yields CDR1 SGHNT and CDR2 YYREEE (reference sequence). This CDR3 region has 17 residues. V lost 4 bases and J 0 bases, leaving 16 bases between the germline ends. CDR3 bases: TGTGCCAGCAGCCCGGACGGCGGGGGCGCGAACACCGGGGAGCTGTTTTTT. It is translated as CASSPDGGGANTGELFF.

The chain couples TRBV5-1 to TRBJ2-5, with D tentatively TRBD2 (5 bases). Germline V CDR1 and CDR2: SGHRS, YFSETQ. Trimming stripped 7 bases from V and 5 bases from J, with 15 bases between. The CDR3 contains 13 residues. The CDR3 DNA follows: TGCGCCAGCGCGCGGGTTCCTCGGGAGACCCAGTACTTC. This gives the protein CASARVPRETQYF.

The V call is TRBV6-9, the J call TRBJ2-7; maybe TRBD1 (6 bases). V lost 5 bases to trimming and J lost 3 bases, with 11 bases between them. Germline lookup yields CDR1 MNHGY and CDR2 SVAAGI. The CDR3 consists of 13 residues. CDR3 nucleotide sequence: TGTGCCAGCAGTAGGACAGAGGTCTACGAGCAGTACGTC. Protein: CASSRTEVYEQYV.

V usage is TRBV18 and J usage is TRBJ1-5; 9 bases map to TRBD1. The CDR3 is made up of 19 amino acids. V was pared by 3 bases and J by 0 bases, with 12 bases of the junction left unmatched. CDR1 is KGHSH, CDR2 LQKENI, per germline. The CDR3 DNA is TGTGCCAGCTCACCCCGGACAGGGGCCCTAATCTATAGCAATCAGCCCCAGCATTTT. Translated: CASSPRTGALIYSNQPQHF.

The genes are TRBV4-1 and TRBJ2-3; TRBD1 agrees at 7 bases. This CDR3 has 15 residues. CDR1 MGHRA and CDR2 YSYEKL come from the germline V gene. J was trimmed by 4 bases and V by 3 bases; bases with no gene match: 7. The CDR3 loop is CASSQLGGRADTQYF. The CDR3 DNA reads as TGCGCCAGCAGCCAGTTAGGGGGCCGGGCAGATACGCAGTATTTT.

This chain connects TRBV19 to TRBJ2-2; weak D call: TRBD1 (6 bases). The V and J ends lost 4 bases and 1 base respectively, with 16 bases between them. The V gene's germline CDR1 is LNHDA and CDR2 SQIVND (reference sequence). The CDR3 spans 17 residues. The CDR3 is CASSTRQAPKNTGELFF. CDR3 coding DNA: TGTGCCAGTAGTACTCGACAGGCCCCGAAGAACACCGGGGAGCTGTTTTTT.

The V and J genes are TRBV27 and TRBJ1-3; 7 nucleotides align to TRBD1. Germline V gene lookup returns CDR1 MNHEY and CDR2 SMNVEV (reference sequence). V lost 7 bases to trimming and J lost 3 bases; unmatched junction nucleotides: 6. The CDR3 spans 14 residues. The CDR3 is CASIDRVNGNTIYF. The CDR3 nucleotides read TGTGCCAGCATTGACAGGGTAAATGGAAACACCATATATTTT.

J is TRBJ2-5 and V is TRBV5-6; TRBD2 matches 12 bases. Germline CDR1 is SGHDT and CDR2 is YYEEEE. The CDR3 totals 18 residues. Trimming removed 4 bases from V and 5 bases from J; junction bases left unmatched: 15. In DNA, the CDR3 is TGTGCCAGCAGCAAAACGAGACTAGCGGGGGCCATTTTGGAGACCCAGTACTTC. It specifies CASSKTRLAGAILETQYF.

This chain joins TRBV6-1 and TRBJ1-5; a possible D gene is TRBD1 (6 bases). CDR3 length equals 15 residues. The V gene lost 6 bases and the J gene lost 4 bases, with 16 bases spanning the gap. Germline-derived CDR1 and CDR2 are MNHNS and SASEGT. CDR3 residues: CASRLVAGANQPQHF. In DNA, the CDR3 is TGTGCCAGCAGACTTGTAGCAGGGGCGAATCAGCCCCAGCATTTT.

In its sample, this clone was seen a few times. The chain joins TRBV7-2 to TRBJ1-1; 9 bases map to TRBD1. CDR1 and CDR2 (germline): SGHTA, FQGNSA. J lost 11 bases, V lost 4 bases, and 11 bases had no gene match. The CDR3 totals 14 residues. This CDR3 reads CASSSVPGQGSAFF. The CDR3 nucleotides read TGTGCCAGCAGCTCAGTCCCGGGACAGGGTTCGGCTTTCTTT.

This chain connects TRBV7-9 to TRBJ1-2; D possibly corresponds to TRBD1 (6 bases). The V gene's germline CDR1 is SEHNR and CDR2 FQNEAQ (reference sequence). There are 14 residues in the CDR3. Trimming removed 1 base at V and 8 bases at J, with 14 bases between. CDR3 nucleotide sequence: TGTGCCAGCAGCTTAGTACAACAGGGTAGAGGCTACACCTTC. Amino acid sequence: CASSLVQQGRGYTF.

The chain joins TRBV7-3 to TRBJ1-1, with TRBD1 matching 10 bases. V dropped 5 bases and J dropped 5; count of bases not matched to a gene: 5. Germline V lookup: CDR1 SGHTA, CDR2 FQGTGA. The CDR3 spans 14 residues. In nucleotides, the CDR3 is TGTGCCAGCAGCCCGACAGGGGGCCTAACTGAAGCTTTCTTT. It translates to CASSPTGGLTEAFF.

V usage is TRBV9 and J usage is TRBJ1-4; D may be TRBD1 (6 bases). Per the germline V gene, CDR1 is SGDLS and CDR2 is YYNGEE. Trimming took off 3 bases at V and 8 bases at J, with 14 bases between the two ends. The CDR3 has 14 amino acids. The CDR3 region has the DNA TGTGCCAGCAGCGCGACGGGCGGGGGCGAAAAACTGTTTTTT. Protein product: CASSATGGGEKLFF.

The chain carries TRBV11-2 and TRBJ1-2, with TRBD1 matching over 12 bases. The V and J ends lost 5 bases and 4 bases, in that order; junction bases with no gene match: 5. The CDR3 is 15 residues long. Germline V gene sequence: CDR1 SGHAT, CDR2 FQNNGV. This CDR3 reads CASSPGQGAFYGYTF. The DNA of the CDR3 is TGTGCCAGCAGCCCGGGACAGGGGGCTTTCTATGGCTACACCTTC.

V usage is TRBV7-8 and J usage is TRBJ1-2; perhaps TRBD1 as D (5 bases). CDR1 is SGHVS, CDR2 FQNEAQ, per germline. CDR3 size: 13 residues. Trimming pared 5 bases from V and 4 bases from J, leaving 11 bases between. CDR3 sequence: CASSARDLYGYTF. CDR3 coding DNA: TGTGCCAGCAGCGCCAGGGATCTCTATGGCTACACCTTC.

The rearrangement joins TRBV29-1 to TRBJ1-1, with D unclear. This CDR3 has 12 residues. Trimming removed 0 bases from V and 12 bases from J, with 14 bases in between. CDR1 is SQVTM and CDR2 is ANQGSEA in the germline V gene. The CDR3 coding sequence is TGCAGCGTTGAAGACACCTACTTTCTCACTTTCTTT. This encodes CSVEDTYFLTFF.

The chain joins TRBV10-3 to TRBJ1-3; D gene unclear. The CDR3 is made up of 14 amino acids. The V end lost 4 bases, the J end lost 0 bases, and 7 bases lay between the germline ends. Germline CDR1 reads ENHRY; CDR2 reads SYGVKD. The CDR3 DNA sequence: TGTGCCATCAGTGCCGACAACTCTGGAAACACCATATATTTT. This codes for CAISADNSGNTIYF.

The chain has TRBV28 and TRBJ1-1, with D possibly matching TRBD1 (5 bases). The CDR3 has 16 amino acids. Germline CDR1 reads MDHEN; CDR2 reads SYDVKM. The germline V and J ends were trimmed by 1 base and 1 base, with 13 bases remaining between them. The CDR3 loop reads CASSLSGPHGNTEAFF. As DNA, the CDR3 is TGTGCCAGCAGTTTATCAGGGCCCCACGGGAACACTGAAGCTTTCTTT. Filled out from reference TRBV28 and TRBJ1-1, the complete variable domain reads DVKVTQSSRYLVKRTGEKVFLECVQDMDHENMFWYRQDPGLGLRLIYFSYDVKMKEKGDIPEGYSVSREKKERFSLILESASTNQTSMYLCASSLSGPHGNTEAFFGQGTRLTVV.

V is TRBV6-6 and J is TRBJ1-5; the D is unclear. This CDR3 spans 15 amino acids. The V gene lost 5 bases and the J gene lost 3 bases, with 14 bases spanning the gap. The V gene's germline CDR1 is MNHNY and CDR2 SVGAGI (reference sequence). The CDR3 reads CASSQTNRNNQPQHF. Written as DNA, the CDR3 is TGTGCCAGCAGTCAGACAAACCGGAACAATCAGCCCCAGCATTTT.

The gene calls are TRBV19 and TRBJ2-2; TRBD2 matches at 14 bases. Germline loops: CDR1 LNHDA, CDR2 SQIVND (reference sequence). The CDR3 is 18 amino acids. V shed 5 bases and J 5 bases; nucleotides not matched to a gene: 10. CDR3 coding DNA: TGTGCCAGTAGTCGGAGACTAGCGGGGGGGCCAGGTACCGGGGAGCTGTTTTTT. Residues: CASSRRLAGGPGTGELFF.

V usage is TRBV19 and J usage is TRBJ2-1, with 9 bases fitting TRBD2. The ends lost 5 bases at V and 0 bases at J; junction bases unmatched: 5. Germline V gene sequence: CDR1 LNHDA, CDR2 SQIVND (reference sequence). The length of the CDR3 is 16 residues. CDR3: CASSAGLAPSYNEQFF. CDR3 DNA sequence: TGTGCCAGTAGTGCCGGACTAGCGCCCTCCTACAATGAGCAGTTCTTC.

The chain employs TRBV12-5 and TRBJ2-1, with D possibly matching TRBD2 (5 bases). V gave up 10 bases and J gave up 8 bases, with 12 bases separating them. In germline, CDR1 is LGHNT, CDR2 FRNRAP. This CDR3 comprises 11 residues. The CDR3 reads CATGVSDEQFF. CDR3 DNA sequence: TGTGCTACCGGGGTTAGCGATGAGCAGTTCTTC.